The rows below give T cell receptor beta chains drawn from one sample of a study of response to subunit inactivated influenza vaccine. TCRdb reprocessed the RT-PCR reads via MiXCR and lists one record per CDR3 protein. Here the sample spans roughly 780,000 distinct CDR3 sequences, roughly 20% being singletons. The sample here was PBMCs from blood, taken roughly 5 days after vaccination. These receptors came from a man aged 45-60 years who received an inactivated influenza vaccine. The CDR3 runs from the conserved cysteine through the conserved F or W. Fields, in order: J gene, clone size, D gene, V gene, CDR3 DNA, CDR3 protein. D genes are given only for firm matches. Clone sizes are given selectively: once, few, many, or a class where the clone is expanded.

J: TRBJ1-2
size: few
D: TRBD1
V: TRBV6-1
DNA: TGTGCCAGCAGTGAATTGGCAGGGGGCTATGGCTACACCTTC
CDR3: CASSELAGGYGYTF

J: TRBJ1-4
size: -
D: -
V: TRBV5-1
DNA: TGCGCCAGCAGCTTGGAGGGAAGGCGGGAAAAACTGTTTTTT
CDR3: CASSLEGRREKLFF

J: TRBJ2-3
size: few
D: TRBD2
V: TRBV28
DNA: TGTGCCAGCGGACCCTTCGGACTAGCGGGGGAACTCACAGATACGCAGTATTTT
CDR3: CASGPFGLAGELTDTQYF

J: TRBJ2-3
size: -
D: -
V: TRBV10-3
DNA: TGTGCCATCAAAAGGGAGATCGTAGGCACGCAGTATTTT
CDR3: CAIKREIVGTQYF

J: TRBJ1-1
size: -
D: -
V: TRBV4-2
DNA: TGTGCCAGCAGCCAAGAACTCAATGGGAACACTGAAGCTTTCTTT
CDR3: CASSQELNGNTEAFF

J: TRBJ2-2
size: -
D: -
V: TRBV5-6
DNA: TGTGCCAGCAGCTTGGAATGGTTCGGCCCCGGGGAGCTGTTTTTT
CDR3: CASSLEWFGPGELFF

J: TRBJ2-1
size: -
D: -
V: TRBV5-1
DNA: TGCGCCAGCAGCTTATCCACAACTCCACCGGGCAATGAGCAGTTCTTC
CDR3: CASSLSTTPPGNEQFF

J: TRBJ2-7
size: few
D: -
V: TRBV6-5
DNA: TGTGCCAGCAGTTCCTCAGGGCATGGGCGGTCCTACGAGCAGTACTTC
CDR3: CASSSSGHGRSYEQYF

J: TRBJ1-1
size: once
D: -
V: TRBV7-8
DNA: TGTGCCAGCAGCTTAGCGCGGGCAACCGCTGAAGCTTTCTTT
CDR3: CASSLARATAEAFF

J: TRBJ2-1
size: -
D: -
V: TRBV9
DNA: TGTGCCAGCGGCGTAGTAAGTGGGGATGAGCAGTTCTTC
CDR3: CASGVVSGDEQFF

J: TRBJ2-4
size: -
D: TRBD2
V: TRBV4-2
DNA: TGTGCCAGCAGCCAAGAGGGGCTAGCGGTAGCCAAAAACATTCAGTACTTC
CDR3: CASSQEGLAVAKNIQYF

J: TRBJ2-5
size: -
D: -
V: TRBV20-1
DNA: TGCAGTGCTAGAGAAGATCAGGGGTTAGAGACCCAGTACTTC
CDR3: CSAREDQGLETQYF

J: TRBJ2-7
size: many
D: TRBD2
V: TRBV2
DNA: TGTGCCAGCAGGGGGACTAGCGGGAGTTACGAGCAGTACTTC
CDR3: CASRGTSGSYEQYF

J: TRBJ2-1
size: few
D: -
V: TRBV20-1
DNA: TGCAGTGCTAGAGATCCGTGGTTCTACAATGAGCAGTTCTTC
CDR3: CSARDPWFYNEQFF

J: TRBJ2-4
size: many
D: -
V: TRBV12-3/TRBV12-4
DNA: TGTGCCAGCAGTTTACGTGTAGGAACGGAAGCCAAAAACATTCAGTACTTC
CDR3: CASSLRVGTEAKNIQYF

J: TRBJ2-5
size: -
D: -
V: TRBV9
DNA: TGTGCCAGCAGCGTAGGGGTAGCCCAAGAGACCCAGTACTTC
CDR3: CASSVGVAQETQYF

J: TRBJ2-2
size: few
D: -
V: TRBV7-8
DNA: TGTGCCAGCAGCCCCCGTGGGCCCAGCCGAGGCACCGGGGAGCTGTTTTTT
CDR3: CASSPRGPSRGTGELFF

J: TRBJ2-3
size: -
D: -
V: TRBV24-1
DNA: TGTGCCACCAGTGCCCAGCTTAACACAGATACGCAGTATTTT
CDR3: CATSAQLNTDTQYF

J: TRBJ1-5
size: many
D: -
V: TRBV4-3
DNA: TGCGCCAGCAGCCAAGGATATTTTAGCAATCAGCCCCAGCATTTT
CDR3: CASSQGYFSNQPQHF

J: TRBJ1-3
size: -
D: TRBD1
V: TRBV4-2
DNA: TGTGCCAGCAGCCTCGTATCGACAGGGGGACTCTCTGGAAACACCATATATTTT
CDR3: CASSLVSTGGLSGNTIYF

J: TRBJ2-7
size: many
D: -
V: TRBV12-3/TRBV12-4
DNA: TGTGCCAGCTGGGATATCGGCGACGAGCAGTACTTC
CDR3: CASWDIGDEQYF

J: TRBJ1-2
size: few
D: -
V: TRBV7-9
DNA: TGTGCCAGCAGCACACCCGGGTCACTGGTTTTGGTAGATGGCTACACCTTC
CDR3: CASSTPGSLVLVDGYTF

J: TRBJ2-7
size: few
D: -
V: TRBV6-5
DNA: TGTGCCAGCAGTTCTCCAACGGGACACTCCTACGAGCAGTACTTC
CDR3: CASSSPTGHSYEQYF

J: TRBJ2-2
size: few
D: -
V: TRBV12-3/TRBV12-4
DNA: TGTGCCAGCAGTGCCGAACGGGTCTTGGCCGGGGAGCTGTTTTTT
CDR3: CASSAERVLAGELFF

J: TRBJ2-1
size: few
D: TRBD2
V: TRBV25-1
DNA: TGTGCCAGCAGTGTAGCGGGAGAGTCGTTCTTC
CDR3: CASSVAGESFF

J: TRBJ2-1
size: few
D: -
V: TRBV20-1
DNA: TGCAGTGCTAGAGTTCCGGGGAAGAATGAGCAGTTCTTC
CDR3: CSARVPGKNEQFF

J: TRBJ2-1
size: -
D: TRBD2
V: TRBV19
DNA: TGTGCCAGTAGGGAGACTAGCACCTCCCGGCAGTTCTTC
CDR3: CASRETSTSRQFF